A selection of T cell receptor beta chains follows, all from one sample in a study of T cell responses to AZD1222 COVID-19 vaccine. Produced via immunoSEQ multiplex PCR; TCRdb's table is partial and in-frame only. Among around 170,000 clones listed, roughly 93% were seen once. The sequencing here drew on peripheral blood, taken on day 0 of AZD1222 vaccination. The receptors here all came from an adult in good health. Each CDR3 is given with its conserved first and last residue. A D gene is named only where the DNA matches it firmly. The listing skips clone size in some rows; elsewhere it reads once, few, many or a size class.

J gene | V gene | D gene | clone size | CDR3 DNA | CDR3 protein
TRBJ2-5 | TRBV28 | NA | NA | TGTGCCAGCAGTCCTACTCCCGGGATTCAAGAGACCCAGTACTTC | CASSPTPGIQETQYF
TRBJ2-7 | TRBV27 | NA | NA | TGTGCCAGCAGTTTACGCCCCGGGATATCCCTACCCTACGAGCAGTACTTC | CASSLRPGISLPYEQYF
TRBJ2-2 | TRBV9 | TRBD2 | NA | TGTGCCAGCAGCGTAGGCTCCGGTCTAGCGGGGAGAAGGGAGCTGTTTTTT | CASSVGSGLAGRRELFF
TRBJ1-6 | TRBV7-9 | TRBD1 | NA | TGTGCCAGCAGCTTCGGGACAGGGGTTTCACCCCTCCACTTT | CASSFGTGVSPLHF
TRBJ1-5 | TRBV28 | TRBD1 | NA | TGTGCCAGCAGTTTGATTGAGACAGGGTTAAGCAATCAGCCCCAGCATTTT | CASSLIETGLSNQPQHF
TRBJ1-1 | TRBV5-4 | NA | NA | TGTGCCAGCAGCCCTAAGGGACATATGAGGGGAACTGAAGCTTTCTTT | CASSPKGHMRGTEAFF
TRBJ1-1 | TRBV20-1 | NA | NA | TGCAGGGGGGGTAGTGGCACTGAAGCTTTCTTT | CRGGSGTEAFF
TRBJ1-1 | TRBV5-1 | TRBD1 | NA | TGCGCCAGCAGCTTACAGGGGGCGCAAACTGAAGCTTTCTTT | CASSLQGAQTEAFF
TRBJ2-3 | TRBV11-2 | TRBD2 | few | TGTGCCAGCAGCTTGGGACTAGCGAGGGATACGCAGTATTTT | CASSLGLARDTQYF
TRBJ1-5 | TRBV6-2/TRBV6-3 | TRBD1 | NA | TGTGCCAGCAGCCACGACAGGGGGCGAAGAAGCAATCAGCCCCAGCATTTT | CASSHDRGRRSNQPQHF
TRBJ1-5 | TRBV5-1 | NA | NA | TGCGCCAGCAGCTTGGAGGCGGATCAGCCCCAGCATTTT | CASSLEADQPQHF
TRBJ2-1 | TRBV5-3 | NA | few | TGTGCCAGAAGCCCCCCGGGGGCCCTACACAATGAGCAGTTCTTC | CARSPPGALHNEQFF
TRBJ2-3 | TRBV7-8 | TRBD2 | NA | TGTGCCAGCAGCTTATCGAGCGGGGGGGAAGCGCAGTATTTT | CASSLSSGGEAQYF
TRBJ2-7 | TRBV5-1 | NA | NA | TGCGCCAGCAGCCTATTCAACGAGCAGTACTTC | CASSLFNEQYF
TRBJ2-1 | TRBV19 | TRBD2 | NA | TGTGCCAGTAAGAGGGAGCGGGGGTCGGCGCCGAGCTCCTACAATGAGCAGTTCTTC | CASKRERGSAPSSYNEQFF
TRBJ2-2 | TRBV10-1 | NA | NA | TGCGCCAGCAGTGAGCCCCCCAGTGGCACCGGGGAGCTGTTTTTT | CASSEPPSGTGELFF
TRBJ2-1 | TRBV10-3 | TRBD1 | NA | TGTGCCATCAGCCCACAGGGGGTGGTTGACAATGAGCAGTTCTTC | CAISPQGVVDNEQFF
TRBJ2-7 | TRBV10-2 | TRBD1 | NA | TGCGCCAGCAGTGCCAGGGGGCTAGGGGAGCAGTACTTC | CASSARGLGEQYF
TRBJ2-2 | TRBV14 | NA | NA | TGTGCCAGCTCCTCCACCATCGGATACACCGGGGAGCTGTTTTTT | CASSSTIGYTGELFF
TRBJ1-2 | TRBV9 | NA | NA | TGTGCCAGCAGCGTAGCAACCTATGGCTACACCTTC | CASSVATYGYTF
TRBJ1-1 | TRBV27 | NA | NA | TGTGCCAGCAGTTTAACGGTCGAGTGGACTGAAGCTTTCTTT | CASSLTVEWTEAFF
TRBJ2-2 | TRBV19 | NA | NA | TGTGCCAGTAGAACCCGGGACAACCCTACCGGGGAGCTGTTTTTT | CASRTRDNPTGELFF
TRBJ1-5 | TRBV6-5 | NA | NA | TGTGCCAGCAGTTACTTAGGTGGTCAGCCCCAGCATTTT | CASSYLGGQPQHF
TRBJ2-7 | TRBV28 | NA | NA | TGTGCCAGCAGCCTAGGGGGGAGGTACGAGCAGTACTTC | CASSLGGRYEQYF
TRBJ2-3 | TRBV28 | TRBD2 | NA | TGTGCCAGCAGTTTAGGAGCGGGGGACTACACAGATACGCAGTATTTT | CASSLGAGDYTDTQYF
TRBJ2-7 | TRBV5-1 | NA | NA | TGCGCCAGCAGCCCGGGGGACGGTGGTTACGAGCAGTACTTC | CASSPGDGGYEQYF
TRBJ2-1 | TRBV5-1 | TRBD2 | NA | TGCGCCAGCAGCTGGAGTATAGCGGGAGGGCCGGTTTATGAGCAGTTCTTC | CASSWSIAGGPVYEQFF
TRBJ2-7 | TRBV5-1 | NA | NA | TGCGCCATTCCCGAGACCGTCTACGAGCAGTACTTC | CAIPETVYEQYF
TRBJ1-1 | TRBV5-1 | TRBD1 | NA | TGCGCCAGCAGCCAGGGGGGATTGAACACTGAAGCTTTCTTT | CASSQGGLNTEAFF
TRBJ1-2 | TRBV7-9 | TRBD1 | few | TGTGCCAGCAGCTTAATCCCCAGGGACAGTGGCTACACCTTC | CASSLIPRDSGYTF
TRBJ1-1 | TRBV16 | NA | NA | TGTGCCAGCAGCCAATGGGTGGAAGGGGCTGGCACTGAAGCTTTCTTT | CASSQWVEGAGTEAFF
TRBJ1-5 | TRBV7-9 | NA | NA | TGTGCCAGCAGCTTACAGGGATCGGGAAATCAGCCCCAGCATTTT | CASSLQGSGNQPQHF
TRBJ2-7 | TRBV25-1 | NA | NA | TGTGCCAGCAGTGTGACAGAAGAGCAGTACTTC | CASSVTEEQYF
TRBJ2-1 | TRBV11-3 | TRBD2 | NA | TGTGCCAGCAGCGTGACTAGCGGGGCCTACAATGAGCAGTTCTTC | CASSVTSGAYNEQFF
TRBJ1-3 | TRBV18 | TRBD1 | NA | TGTGCCAGCTCACCGAGCGGGACAGGCAACTCTGGAAACACCATATATTTT | CASSPSGTGNSGNTIYF
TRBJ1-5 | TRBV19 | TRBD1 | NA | TGTGCCAGTAGTACCGCGGGACAGGGTCAGCAGCCCCAGCATTTT | CASSTAGQGQQPQHF
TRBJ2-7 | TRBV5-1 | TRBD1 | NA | TGCGCCAGCAGCCCGTCCAGGGGGCGAAGCTACGAGCAGTACTTC | CASSPSRGRSYEQYF
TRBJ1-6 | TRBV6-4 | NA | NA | TGTGCCAGCAGTTTAGACAGGTCGGCAAATTCACCCCTCCACTTT | CASSLDRSANSPLHF
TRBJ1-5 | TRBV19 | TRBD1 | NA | TGTGCCAGTAGGATGGGACAGGGGAATCAGCCCCAGCATTTT | CASRMGQGNQPQHF
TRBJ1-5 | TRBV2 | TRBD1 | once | TGTGCCAGCAGAAGGACAGGGTTAGGCAATCAGCCCCAGCATTTT | CASRRTGLGNQPQHF
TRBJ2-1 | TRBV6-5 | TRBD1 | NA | TGTGCCAGCAGTCCCGGGACAGGATTTTACAATGAGCAGTTCTTC | CASSPGTGFYNEQFF
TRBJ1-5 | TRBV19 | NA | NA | TGTGCCAGTAGTATCAGGCCTAATCAGCCCCAGCATTTT | CASSIRPNQPQHF
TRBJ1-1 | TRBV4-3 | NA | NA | TGCGCCAGCAGCCAAGGGTCGGGAAGGGCGAACACTGAAGCTTTCTTT | CASSQGSGRANTEAFF